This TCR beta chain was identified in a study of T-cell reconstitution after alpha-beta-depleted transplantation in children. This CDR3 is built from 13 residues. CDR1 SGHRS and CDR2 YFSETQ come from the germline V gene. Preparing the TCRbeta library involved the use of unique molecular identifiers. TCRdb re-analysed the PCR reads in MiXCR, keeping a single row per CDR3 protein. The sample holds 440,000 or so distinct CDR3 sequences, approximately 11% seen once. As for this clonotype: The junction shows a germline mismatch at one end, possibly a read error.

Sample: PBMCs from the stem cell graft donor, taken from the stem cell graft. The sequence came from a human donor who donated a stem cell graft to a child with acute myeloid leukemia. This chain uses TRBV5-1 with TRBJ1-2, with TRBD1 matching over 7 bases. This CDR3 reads CASSLGFGGTEGF. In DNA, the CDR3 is TGCGCCAGCAGCTTGGGATTCGGTGGGACAGAAGGCTTC.